Listed below are T cell receptor beta chains from one sample, sequenced in a study of T cell responses to AZD1222 COVID-19 vaccine. This table comes from immunoSEQ multiplex PCR, and its TCRdb copy is limited to in-frame clones, with some not included. The sample has under 80,000 clones; around nine tenths are singletons. The sequenced sample was peripheral blood, obtained 28 days after the second AZD1222 dose. These receptors were collected from an adult who received the AZD1222 COVID-19 vaccine. The CDR3 runs from the conserved cysteine through the conserved F or W. Fields, in order: CDR3 protein, CDR3 DNA, J gene, clone size, V gene, D gene. A D gene is named only where the DNA matches it firmly. Some rows have no size entry. The others give once, few or many, or a class for an expanded clone.

CDR3: CASTFSNQPQHF; DNA: TGTGCCAGTACTTTTAGCAATCAGCCCCAGCATTTT; J: TRBJ1-5; size: .; V: TRBV19; D: .
CDR3: CASTETVSSYEQYF; DNA: TGTGCCAGTACCGAGACAGTCAGCTCCTACGAGCAGTACTTC; J: TRBJ2-7; size: .; V: TRBV19; D: .
CDR3: CASSSGDRETQYF; DNA: TGTGCCAGCAGCTCAGGGGACCGGGAGACCCAGTACTTC; J: TRBJ2-5; size: .; V: TRBV5-5; D: .
CDR3: CASSLGTGGTDTQYF; DNA: TGCGCCAGCAGCCTGGGGACAGGGGGCACAGATACGCAGTATTTT; J: TRBJ2-3; size: .; V: TRBV5-1; D: TRBD1
CDR3: CASSKLGTGREQYF; DNA: TGTGCCAGTAGTAAATTGGGGACGGGGCGCGAGCAGTACTTC; J: TRBJ2-7; size: .; V: TRBV19; D: .
CDR3: CSVEWDYEGIQYF; DNA: TGCAGCGTTGAGTGGGACTATGAGGGCATTCAGTACTTC; J: TRBJ2-4; size: few; V: TRBV29-1; D: TRBD2
CDR3: CATSRNRVGTEAFF; DNA: TGTGCCACCAGCAGAAACAGGGTTGGCACTGAAGCTTTCTTT; J: TRBJ1-1; size: .; V: TRBV15; D: .
CDR3: CASSYGRTNEKLFF; DNA: TGTGCCAGCAGTTATGGGCGCACCAATGAAAAACTGTTTTTT; J: TRBJ1-4; size: .; V: TRBV6-5; D: .
CDR3: CSAAFGFTIEDTQYF; DNA: TGCAGCGCGGCGTTCGGTTTCACGATTGAGGATACGCAGTATTTT; J: TRBJ2-3; size: .; V: TRBV29-1; D: .
CDR3: CATSRDQADAQYF; DNA: TGTGCCACCAGCAGAGATCAGGCCGACGCCCAGTACTTC; J: TRBJ2-5; size: .; V: TRBV15; D: .
CDR3: CASSLSLYQPQHF; DNA: TGTGCCAGCAGCTTGTCTCTATATCAGCCCCAGCATTTT; J: TRBJ1-5; size: few; V: TRBV13; D: .
CDR3: CASSTPPDRSWGDGYTF; DNA: TGTGCCAGTAGTACCCCCCCGGACAGGTCCTGGGGGGATGGCTACACCTTC; J: TRBJ1-2; size: .; V: TRBV19; D: TRBD1
CDR3: CASSGGGASYEQYF; DNA: TGCGCCAGCAGCGGGGGGGGCGCGTCCTACGAGCAGTACTTC; J: TRBJ2-7; size: .; V: TRBV5-1; D: .
CDR3: CASSEQGAGEKLFF; DNA: TGTGCCAGCAGTGAACAAGGGGCGGGTGAAAAACTGTTTTTT; J: TRBJ1-4; size: once; V: TRBV6-1; D: .
CDR3: CATSDYQDNTDTQYF; DNA: TGTGCCACCAGTGATTATCAGGACAACACAGATACGCAGTATTTT; J: TRBJ2-3; size: .; V: TRBV24-1; D: .
CDR3: CASSKSPSRYDNEQFF; DNA: TGTGCCAGCAGCAAGTCCCCTAGCAGATATGACAATGAGCAGTTCTTC; J: TRBJ2-1; size: once; V: TRBV21-1; D: .
CDR3: CASSATGYPEAFF; DNA: TGTGCCAGCAGCGCCACAGGGTATCCTGAAGCTTTCTTT; J: TRBJ1-1; size: .; V: TRBV11-2; D: .
CDR3: CSVERLAGGDGELFF; DNA: TGCAGCGTTGAAAGACTAGCGGGAGGGGACGGGGAGCTGTTTTTT; J: TRBJ2-2; size: .; V: TRBV29-1; D: TRBD2
CDR3: CASSFDRGETQYF; DNA: TGTGCCAGCAGCTTTGACAGGGGAGAGACCCAGTACTTC; J: TRBJ2-5; size: .; V: TRBV5-4; D: TRBD1
CDR3: CASSRGNGELFF; DNA: TGTGCCAGCAGCCGTGGTAACGGGGAGCTGTTTTTT; J: TRBJ2-2; size: .; V: TRBV13; D: .
CDR3: CASSPQETGELFF; DNA: TGTGCCAGCTCACCGCAGGAGACCGGGGAGCTGTTTTTT; J: TRBJ2-2; size: .; V: TRBV18; D: .
CDR3: CASSSGQGYQPQHF; DNA: TGTGCCAGTAGTTCCGGACAGGGTTATCAGCCCCAGCATTTT; J: TRBJ1-5; size: .; V: TRBV19; D: TRBD1
CDR3: CASSVTRVPNNSPLHF; DNA: TGTGCCAGCAGTGTAACGCGGGTGCCGAATAATTCACCCCTCCACTTT; J: TRBJ1-6; size: .; V: TRBV2; D: .
CDR3: CASSLGASAYNEQFF; DNA: TGTGCCAGCAGCTTAGGGGCTAGCGCATACAATGAGCAGTTCTTC; J: TRBJ2-1; size: few; V: TRBV11-3; D: .
CDR3: CASSQEGGGIGTDTQYF; DNA: TGCGCCAGCAGCCAAGAAGGCGGCGGGATTGGCACAGATACGCAGTATTTT; J: TRBJ2-3; size: .; V: TRBV4-3; D: .
CDR3: CASSPGLSGNTIYF; DNA: TGTGCCAGCAGCCCCGGCCTCTCTGGAAACACCATATATTTT; J: TRBJ1-3; size: .; V: TRBV7-9; D: .
CDR3: CASSLAGGNTEAFF; DNA: TGTGCCAGCAGCTTGGCAGGGGGTAACACTGAAGCTTTCTTT; J: TRBJ1-1; size: .; V: TRBV5-4; D: TRBD1
CDR3: CASGRAGGGNQPQHF; DNA: TGTGCCAGCGGAAGGGCTGGGGGAGGCAATCAGCCCCAGCATTTT; J: TRBJ1-5; size: .; V: TRBV6-5; D: .
CDR3: CASIGKGNLVYGYTF; DNA: TGTGCCAGCATCGGGAAGGGGAACCTGGTCTATGGCTACACCTTC; J: TRBJ1-2; size: .; V: TRBV6-5; D: .
CDR3: CASSLQGGPEAFF; DNA: TGTGCCAGCAGTTTACAGGGGGGCCCTGAAGCTTTCTTT; J: TRBJ1-1; size: few; V: TRBV12-3/TRBV12-4; D: TRBD1
CDR3: CASSIGRNMGLEQYF; DNA: TGTGCCAGTAGTATAGGTCGGAACATGGGGCTCGAGCAGTACTTC; J: TRBJ2-7; size: .; V: TRBV19; D: .
CDR3: CASSEGIRRGLGTEAFF; DNA: TGTGCCAGCAGTGAAGGGATCAGGCGGGGTTTGGGCACTGAAGCTTTCTTT; J: TRBJ1-1; size: .; V: TRBV6-1; D: .
CDR3: CASSQGTSREQYF; DNA: TGTGCCAGCTCACAAGGGACCTCGCGTGAGCAGTACTTC; J: TRBJ2-7; size: .; V: TRBV18; D: .
CDR3: CATKETQYF; DNA: TGCGCCACCAAAGAGACCCAGTACTTC; J: TRBJ2-5; size: .; V: TRBV5-1; D: .
CDR3: CASSVEDSGTDTQYF; DNA: TGTGCCAGCAGCGTGGAGGATTCGGGCACAGATACGCAGTATTTT; J: TRBJ2-3; size: .; V: TRBV9; D: .
CDR3: CASSSSGRDTDTQYF; DNA: TGCGCCAGCAGCTCCAGCGGGAGGGACACAGATACGCAGTATTTT; J: TRBJ2-3; size: once; V: TRBV5-1; D: TRBD2
CDR3: CASSNDIGGFAEQFF; DNA: TGCGCCAGCAGCAATGATATAGGGGGGTTTGCTGAGCAGTTCTTC; J: TRBJ2-1; size: few; V: TRBV5-1; D: .
CDR3: CASSPRRLAQETQYF; DNA: TGTGCCAGCTCACCAAGGCGTCTCGCCCAAGAGACCCAGTACTTC; J: TRBJ2-5; size: .; V: TRBV18; D: .
CDR3: CASSLGTRDSYGYTF; DNA: TGTGCCAGCAGCTTAGGTACCCGGGACAGCTATGGCTACACCTTC; J: TRBJ1-2; size: .; V: TRBV7-9; D: TRBD1
CDR3: CASTPGYNSPLHF; DNA: TGTGCCAGTACCCCAGGATATAATTCACCCCTCCACTTT; J: TRBJ1-6; size: .; V: TRBV19; D: .
CDR3: CAWSVRGGMANYGYTF; DNA: TGTGCCTGGAGTGTACGTGGGGGAATGGCTAACTATGGCTACACCTTC; J: TRBJ1-2; size: few; V: TRBV30; D: .
CDR3: CASNTRGDEKLFF; DNA: TGTGCCAGTAATACACGGGGGGATGAAAAACTGTTTTTT; J: TRBJ1-4; size: .; V: TRBV19; D: .
CDR3: CAISESRGRTDTQYF; DNA: TGTGCCATCAGTGAGTCTAGGGGCAGGACAGATACGCAGTATTTT; J: TRBJ2-3; size: .; V: TRBV10-3; D: .
CDR3: CAWTRTDNSPLHF; DNA: TGTGCCTGGACCCGGACAGATAATTCACCCCTCCACTTT; J: TRBJ1-6; size: .; V: TRBV30; D: .
CDR3: CATAKGQGRETQYF; DNA: TGCGCCACTGCCAAGGGACAGGGAAGGGAGACCCAGTACTTC; J: TRBJ2-5; size: .; V: TRBV5-1; D: TRBD1
CDR3: CASSLGRLYNTGELFF; DNA: TGTGCCAGCAGCTTAGGGAGACTATACAACACCGGGGAGCTGTTTTTT; J: TRBJ2-2; size: few; V: TRBV11-3; D: .
CDR3: CASSPYGVQETQYF; DNA: TGTGCCAGCTCACCGTACGGAGTCCAAGAGACCCAGTACTTC; J: TRBJ2-5; size: .; V: TRBV18; D: .
CDR3: CASSLGGGRTDTQYF; DNA: TGCGCCAGCAGCTTGGGGGGCGGACGCACAGATACGCAGTATTTT; J: TRBJ2-3; size: .; V: TRBV5-1; D: .
CDR3: CAIRQLAGQSTDTQYF; DNA: TGTGCCATCAGGCAACTAGCGGGGCAGAGCACAGATACGCAGTATTTT; J: TRBJ2-3; size: .; V: TRBV10-3; D: TRBD2
CDR3: CASSLDREANYGYTF; DNA: TGCGCCAGCAGCTTGGACAGGGAAGCTAACTATGGCTACACCTTC; J: TRBJ1-2; size: .; V: TRBV5-1; D: .